Listed below are T cell receptor beta chains from one sample, sequenced in a study of a mutant IDH1 vaccine in newly diagnosed glioma. The antigens for these receptors are not known. This table comes from immunoSEQ multiplex PCR, and its TCRdb copy is limited to in-frame clones, with some not included. This table has about 32,000 clones, roughly 79% appearing once. Specimen: PBMCs, collected from a glioma patient whose treatment included an IDH1 peptide vaccine. These receptors came from a woman aged 25-40 years with glioma. Some clones in this sample may be carry-over from other donors' samples. CDR3s include the opening cysteine and the closing phenylalanine or tryptophan. A D gene is named only where the DNA matches it firmly. Size is stated for part of the rows, as once, few or many counts, or as a class when the clone is expanded.

V,J,D,length,size,CDR3,DNA
TRBV10-3,TRBJ2-2,NA,14,NA,CAISETPDTGELFF,TGTGCCATCAGTGAAACACCGGACACCGGGGAGCTGTTTTTT
TRBV2,TRBJ2-3,NA,14,NA,CASTGTLRADTQYF,TGTGCCAGCACCGGGACCCTCAGGGCAGATACGCAGTATTTT
TRBV27,TRBJ2-7,NA,15,NA,CASSTSTVYSYEQYF,TGTGCCAGCAGTACATCGACAGTTTACTCCTACGAGCAGTACTTC
TRBV2,TRBJ2-2,TRBD2,21,NA,CASMPLATSGSGGRGSRELFF,TGTGCCAGTATGCCCCTGGCGACTAGCGGGAGTGGCGGAAGAGGAAGCCGGGAGCTGTTTTTT
TRBV4-2,TRBJ1-1,TRBD1,13,few,CASSQTTGGEAFF,TGTGCCAGCAGCCAAACTACAGGGGGTGAAGCTTTCTTT
TRBV19,TRBJ2-3,NA,15,few,CASSIPSTHTDTQYF,TGTGCCAGTAGTATCCCCAGCACACACACAGATACGCAGTATTTT
TRBV6-6,TRBJ1-2,NA,14,NA,CASSYSGRNYGYTF,TGTGCCAGCAGTTACTCGGGCAGAAACTATGGCTACACCTTC
TRBV19,TRBJ1-2,NA,15,NA,CASSIGPSLNYGYTF,TGTGCCAGTAGTATAGGACCTAGCCTGAACTATGGCTACACCTTC
TRBV2,TRBJ2-7,NA,16,few,CASSLRWGPAGREQYF,TGTGCCAGCAGCCTCCGGTGGGGCCCCGCGGGTCGGGAGCAGTACTTC
TRBV7-9,TRBJ1-1,NA,13,few,CASSLAVGTEAFF,TGTGCCAGCAGCTTAGCAGTAGGCACTGAAGCTTTCTTT
TRBV4-1,TRBJ2-7,NA,14,NA,CASSEAGGAYEQYF,TGCGCCAGCAGCGAGGCAGGGGGGGCCTACGAGCAGTACTTC
TRBV19,TRBJ1-5,NA,14,NA,CASSIPGVIKPQHF,TGTGCCAGTAGTATCCCAGGGGTAATCAAGCCCCAGCATTTT
TRBV5-1,TRBJ2-3,TRBD2,15,NA,CASSLAGGPQDTQYF,TGCGCCAGCAGCTTGGCGGGAGGGCCCCAAGATACGCAGTATTTT
TRBV28,TRBJ2-3,NA,11,NA,CASSPTDTQYF,TGTGCCAGCAGTCCGACAGATACGCAGTATTTT
TRBV5-6,TRBJ2-7,TRBD1,18,NA,CASSLKIPGQGNSYEQYF,TGTGCCAGCAGCTTGAAGATCCCCGGACAGGGGAACTCCTACGAGCAGTACTTC
TRBV5-4,TRBJ2-5,TRBD2,17,NA,CASSALGLAEIQETQYF,TGTGCCAGCAGCGCGCTCGGGCTAGCGGAAATCCAAGAGACCCAGTACTTC
TRBV5-4,TRBJ2-7,NA,17,NA,CASSRRDHSPARYEQYF,TGTGCCAGCAGCCGCCGGGACCACTCTCCCGCCCGGTACGAGCAGTACTTC
TRBV13,TRBJ1-1,NA,15,few,CASSVRVTMNTEAFF,TGTGCCAGCAGCGTCCGGGTTACGATGAACACTGAAGCTTTCTTT
TRBV27,TRBJ1-2,NA,14,few,CASSLWGGNYGYTF,TGTGCCAGCAGTTTATGGGGGGGGAACTATGGCTACACCTTC
TRBV19,TRBJ2-1,NA,15,NA,CASSLKARIANEQFF,TGTGCCAGTAGTTTGAAGGCTCGGATTGCCAATGAGCAGTTCTTC
TRBV5-1,TRBJ1-4,NA,17,NA,CASSLAVGKLGNEKLFF,TGCGCCAGCAGCTTGGCCGTAGGGAAGTTAGGGAATGAAAAACTGTTTTTT
TRBV5-1,TRBJ2-6,TRBD1,19,NA,CASSKRGSDRGSRDNVLTF,TGCGCCAGCAGTAAGCGAGGCTCGGACAGGGGTTCAAGGGACAACGTCCTGACTTTC
TRBV19,TRBJ2-1,TRBD1,13,few,CAGRTGTYNEQFF,TGTGCCGGACGGACAGGGACCTACAATGAGCAGTTCTTC
TRBV9,TRBJ2-5,NA,12,once,CASSVVGTLRDF,TGTGCCAGCAGCGTAGTGGGGACCCTAAGGGACTTC
TRBV29-1,TRBJ1-1,NA,12,NA,CSSGKGETEAFF,TGCAGCTCCGGGAAGGGGGAGACTGAAGCTTTCTTT
TRBV19,TRBJ2-7,NA,13,NA,CASSSQGIGEQYF,TGTGCCAGTAGTTCGCAGGGGATAGGCGAGCAGTACTTC
TRBV10-3,TRBJ1-5,NA,13,NA,CAISGPSNQPQHF,TGTGCCATCAGTGGGCCTAGCAATCAGCCCCAGCATTTT
TRBV9,TRBJ1-4,TRBD1,17,NA,CASSVHPSGQANEKLFF,TGTGCCAGCAGCGTACACCCCTCGGGACAGGCTAATGAAAAACTGTTTTTT
TRBV5-1,TRBJ1-2,NA,13,NA,CASSPEGRYGYTF,TGCGCCAGCAGCCCTGAAGGGCGCTATGGCTACACCTTC
TRBV2,TRBJ1-3,NA,14,NA,CASSEAGSGNTIYF,TGTGCCAGCAGTGAAGCTGGCTCTGGAAACACCATATATTTT
TRBV5-8,TRBJ2-7,NA,16,NA,CASSFLDFRFFNEQYF,TGTGCCAGCAGCTTCCTGGACTTTAGGTTCTTCAACGAGCAGTACTTC
TRBV11-2,TRBJ2-7,NA,10,NA,CASSDYEQYF,TGTGCCAGCAGTGACTACGAGCAGTACTTC
TRBV19,TRBJ1-1,TRBD1,16,NA,CASRLHKGQGGTEAFF,TGTGCCAGTAGACTCCATAAGGGACAGGGAGGCACTGAAGCTTTCTTT
TRBV6-1,TRBJ2-1,NA,15,NA,CASSRIRELTNEQFF,TGTGCCAGCAGCCGCATTAGAGAGCTTACGAATGAGCAGTTCTTC
TRBV5-4,TRBJ2-7,NA,14,NA,CASSLQGGAHEQYF,TGTGCCAGCAGCTTACAGGGGGGGGCCCACGAGCAGTACTTC
TRBV2,TRBJ2-7,TRBD2,14,NA,CASSSGGILYEQYF,TGTGCCAGCAGTTCCGGGGGGATCCTCTACGAGCAGTACTTC
TRBV10-1,TRBJ2-7,NA,14,NA,CASSESLETYEQYF,TGCGCCAGCAGTGAGTCTCTGGAAACCTACGAGCAGTACTTC
TRBV6-5,TRBJ2-7,TRBD2,16,NA,CASSYRASGTAYEQYF,TGTGCCAGCAGTTATCGGGCTAGCGGGACGGCATACGAGCAGTACTTC
TRBV5-4,TRBJ1-1,NA,13,NA,CASSQGSNTEAFF,TGTGCCAGCAGCCAGGGATCGAACACTGAAGCTTTCTTT
TRBV19,TRBJ2-1,TRBD1,16,NA,CASSLANLEGANEQFF,TGTGCCAGTAGTCTTGCCAATCTAGAGGGGGCCAATGAGCAGTTCTTC
TRBV30,TRBJ2-7,NA,13,NA,CAFRTLELYEQYF,TGTGCCTTCCGGACCTTAGAGCTCTACGAGCAGTACTTC
TRBV6-6,TRBJ1-3,NA,14,few,CASSPDNTGNTIYF,TGTGCCAGCAGTCCCGACAATACCGGAAACACCATATATTTT
TRBV4-1,TRBJ2-2,TRBD2,18,NA,CASSQDPYLAGGTGELFF,TGCGCCAGCAGCCAAGATCCTTACCTAGCGGGAGGGACCGGGGAGCTGTTTTTT
TRBV11-2,TRBJ1-4,NA,16,NA,CASSLRSGKSSEKLFF,TGTGCCAGCAGCTTAAGGTCAGGGAAGAGTAGTGAAAAACTGTTTTTT
TRBV12-5,TRBJ2-1,NA,17,NA,CASGLDPGTGPYNEQFF,TGTGCTAGTGGTTTGGATCCAGGAACAGGACCATACAATGAGCAGTTCTTC